The sequence of this TCR beta chain was determined in a study of PD-1 blockade in classical Hodgkin lymphoma. CDR1 is KGHSH, CDR2 LQKENI, per germline. The V gene end was trimmed by 2 bases and the J gene end by 5 bases; junction bases not matched to a gene: 7. The CDR3 sequence is 15 residues long. This clone appeared once. Brentuximab vedotin exposure varied, and every patient relapsed after autologous stem cell transplantation. Complete response, partial response or progressive disease was recorded as best response. Libraries were prepared by immunoSEQ multiplex PCR; TCRdb keeps only in-frame clonotypes and omits some of them. The data contain some 100,000 clones, roughly 92% of them singletons.

Sequencing used peripheral blood mononuclear cells (PBMCs), obtained at baseline. The V gene is TRBV18, the J gene TRBJ2-7; TRBD1 matches at 9 bases. The TCR was taken from a human donor with classical Hodgkin lymphoma. This chain's CDR3 is CASSPTRDRAHEQYF. In DNA, the CDR3 is TGTGCCAGCTCACCAACCCGGGACAGGGCCCACGAGCAGTACTTC.